A single sample is the source of the 26 T cell receptor beta chains below, sequenced in a study of blood T cell repertoires in COVID-19. Assay used: immunoSEQ multiplex PCR; TCRdb lists only in-frame clones, some missing. The data show roughly 34,000 clones, approximately 86% seen once. The specimen sequenced was peripheral blood. All receptors derive from a woman older than 75 with active or convalescent COVID-19.

The V gene is TRBV4-1, the J gene TRBJ1-6; 7 bases are shared with TRBD1. V gave up 5 bases and J gave up 8 bases; unmatched junction bases: 15. The CDR3 sequence is 17 residues long. The germline V gene encodes CDR1 MGHRA and CDR2 YSYEKL. In DNA, the CDR3 is TGCGCCAGCAGCGCTCACCCGACAGGGAATCGGGATTCACCCCTCCACTTT. It specifies CASSAHPTGNRDSPLHF.

The gene calls are TRBV5-4 and TRBJ1-4; 9 nucleotides agree with TRBD1. Germline values: CDR1 SGHNT, CDR2 YYREEE (reference sequence). V gave up 4 bases and J gave up 8 bases; unmatched junction bases: 9. The CDR3 is made up of 15 amino acids. CDR3 region: CASSPRRDRDEKLFF. CDR3 DNA sequence: TGTGCCAGCAGCCCGCGCCGGGACAGGGACGAAAAACTGTTTTTT. The entire variable domain, with the rest obtained from reference TRBV5-4 and TRBJ1-4, is as follows: ETGVTQSPTHLIKTRGQQVTLRCSSQSGHNTVSWYQQALGQGPQFIFQYYREEENGRGNFPPRFSGLQFPNYSSELNVNALELDDSALYLCASSPRRDRDEKLFFGSGTQLSVL.

The chain uses TRBV12-3 or TRBV12-4 and TRBJ2-1; 9 bases are a match to TRBD2. V trimming: 8 bases; J trimming: 6 bases; junction bases outside the gene matches: 5. The CDR3 has 13 amino acids. CDR3 coding DNA: TGTGCCAGCCTTGGCGGGGGGGGCAATGAGCAGTTCTTC. This encodes CASLGGGGNEQFF.

In this sample, this clone turned up once. The chain carries TRBV12-5 and TRBJ1-2; 8 nucleotides match TRBD1. The germline V gene encodes CDR1 LGHNT and CDR2 FRNRAP. The CDR3 spans 16 residues. V lost 6 bases to trimming and J lost 1 base; unmatched junction nucleotides: 10. The CDR3 DNA reads TGTGCTAGTGGCCCCAGTCAGGGGGCTTTTAACTATGGCTACACCTTC. This translates into CASGPSQGAFNYGYTF.

This clone has only one observation. The chain employs TRBV29-1 and TRBJ2-5; 7 positions match TRBD1. Per germline, CDR1 SQVTM and CDR2 ANQGSEA. The trim removed 7 bases at V and 4 bases at J, leaving 9 bases unmatched. There are 13 residues in the CDR3. The CDR3 DNA is TGCAGCGGGAAGACAGGGTACGCAGAGACCCAGTACTTC. Encoded protein: CSGKTGYAETQYF.

This clone has a single count. This rearrangement joins TRBV5-1 to TRBJ1-1; D might be TRBD1 (6 bases). Germline loops: CDR1 SGHRS, CDR2 YFSETQ. Between the trimmed V and J ends, which lost 0 bases and 7 bases, there was a span of 13 bases. CDR3 length: 14 residues. In nucleotides, the CDR3 is TGCGCCAGCAGCTTGGCCCGGGGGGCCCTTGAAGCTTTCTTT. It specifies CASSLARGALEAFF.

The gene calls are TRBV18 and TRBJ2-3; 8 nucleotides match TRBD2. J lost 4 bases, V lost 2 bases, and 11 bases had no gene match. Germline CDR1 KGHSH, CDR2 LQKENI. The CDR3 extends over 17 amino acids. The CDR3 nucleotides read TGTGCCAGCTCACCATATCGGTCCGGGGGGGCCTCAGATACGCAGTATTTT. This encodes CASSPYRSGGASDTQYF. The variable domain in full, completed from reference TRBV18 and TRBJ2-3, reads NAGVMQNPRHLVRRRGQEARLRCSPMKGHSHVYWYRQLPEEGLKFMVYLQKENIIDESGMPKERFSAEFPKEGPSILRIQQVVRGDSAAYFCASSPYRSGGASDTQYFGPGTRLTVL.

V gene TRBV9 combines with J gene TRBJ2-5; TRBD2 aligns across 12 bases. J gave up 2 bases and V 4 bases, and 3 bases lay outside the gene matches. Germline V gives CDR1 SGDLS, CDR2 YYNGEE. This CDR3 has 15 amino acids. In DNA, the CDR3 is TGTGCCAGCAGCCTTGGACTAGCGGGGCAAGAGACCCAGTACTTC. This translates into CASSLGLAGQETQYF.

The V gene is TRBV2, the J gene TRBJ1-5, with D possibly being TRBD1 (5 bases). The V end was cut by 11 bases, the J end by 1 base, with 12 bases between. The germline gives CDR1 SNHLY, CDR2 FYNNEI. The CDR3 is 13 amino acids. The CDR3 sequence is CAGSGKSNQPQHF. The CDR3 nucleotides read TGTGCCGGATCAGGGAAGAGCAATCAGCCCCAGCATTTT.

J is TRBJ2-3 and V is TRBV7-9, with D perhaps TRBD1 (5 bases). This CDR3 spans 17 amino acids. Trimming took 2 bases from V and 2 from J, leaving 17 bases between them. CDR1 and CDR2 from the germline V gene are SEHNR and FQNEAQ (reference sequence). CDR3: CASSLNPPHRYTDTQYF. In DNA form, the CDR3 reads TGTGCCAGCAGCTTAAATCCTCCTCACAGGTACACAGATACGCAGTATTTT. The full variable domain, with the rest looked up from reference TRBV7-9 and TRBJ2-3, is DTGVSQNPRHKITKRGQNVTFRCDPISEHNRLYWYRQTLGQGPEFLTYFQNEAQLEKSRLLSDRFSAERPKGSFSTLEIQRTEQGDSAMYLCASSLNPPHRYTDTQYFGPGTRLTVL.

This sequence joins TRBV6-5 and TRBJ2-1; TRBD1 agrees at 10 bases. V lost 8 bases to trimming and J lost 4 bases; unmatched junction nucleotides: 5. Germline assignment: CDR1 MNHEY and CDR2 SVGAGI. The CDR3 is 14 amino acids. This CDR3 is CASRRDRGYNEQFF. CDR3 bases: TGTGCCAGCCGCCGGGACAGGGGTTACAATGAGCAGTTCTTC.

The rearrangement joins TRBV5-4 to TRBJ2-7, with D perhaps TRBD2 (5 bases). V shed 4 bases and J shed 5 bases, with 16 bases lying between them. This CDR3 contains 14 residues. Germline V CDR1 and CDR2: SGHNT, YYREEE (reference sequence). The CDR3 DNA reads as TGTGCCAGCAGCCGGACCGGAGGTTCCCACGAGCAGTACTTC. The encoded protein is CASSRTGGSHEQYF.

The rearrangement uses TRBV7-8 and TRBJ2-5; 8 bases align to TRBD2. Unmatched junction bases numbered 6, after V lost 1 base and J lost 5 bases. Per the germline V gene, CDR1 is SGHVS and CDR2 is FQNEAQ. CDR3 length: 15 amino acids. The CDR3 DNA is TGTGCCAGCAGCTTAGTAGCGGGGAAGGTGGAGACCCAGTACTTC. The encoded protein is CASSLVAGKVETQYF.

This rearrangement joins TRBV5-1 to TRBJ2-7, with 9 bases that match TRBD1. Germline trimming cut 0 bases from V and 5 bases from J; bases unmatched to any gene: 6. Germline CDR1 and CDR2: SGHRS and YFSETQ. The CDR3 contains 15 residues. CDR3 nucleotides: TGCGCCAGCAGCTTGGCCGGGACAGGGATAGACGAGCAGTACTTC. This translates into CASSLAGTGIDEQYF.

V and J are TRBV19 and TRBJ1-2; perhaps TRBD1 as D (6 bases). The V gene's germline CDR1 is LNHDA and CDR2 SQIVND (reference sequence). The CDR3 totals 15 residues. Trimming cost V 1 base and J 7 bases, with 16 bases left between them. The CDR3 bases are TGTGCCAGTAGTATAGTTGGGGGGGCAGGCGGTGGCTACACCTTC. It yields the protein CASSIVGGAGGGYTF. Looking up the rest from reference TRBV19 and TRBJ1-2 gives the full variable domain: DGGITQSPKYLFRKEGQNVTLSCEQNLNHDAMYWYRQDPGQGLRLIYYSQIVNDFQKGDIAEGYSVSREKKESFPLTVTSAQKNPTAFYLCASSIVGGAGGGYTFGSGTRLTVV.

The chain employs TRBV18 and TRBJ2-7, with 7 bases identical to TRBD1. CDR3 length equals 16 residues. V was pared by 3 bases and J by 3 bases, with 11 bases of the junction left unmatched. CDR1 KGHSH and CDR2 LQKENI come from the germline V gene. The CDR3 DNA sequence: TGTGCCAGCTCACCGACGCGACAGGGTTCAAGCTACGAGCAGTACTTC. This codes for CASSPTRQGSSYEQYF. Together with reference TRBV18 and TRBJ2-7, the CDR3 gives the full variable domain: NAGVMQNPRHLVRRRGQEARLRCSPMKGHSHVYWYRQLPEEGLKFMVYLQKENIIDESGMPKERFSAEFPKEGPSILRIQQVVRGDSAAYFCASSPTRQGSSYEQYFGPGTRLTVT.

The genes are TRBV25-1 and TRBJ1-1; maybe TRBD1 (6 bases). This CDR3 spans 14 amino acids. CDR1 is MGHDK, CDR2 SYGVNS, per germline. Trimming took 6 bases from V and 6 from J, leaving 17 bases between them. The CDR3 nucleotides are TGTGCCAGCAGGGGTACAGGGTCTCGCGCTGAAGCTTTCTTT. It codes for CASRGTGSRAEAFF.

The genes are TRBV24-1 and TRBJ1-2, with D tentatively TRBD1 (5 bases). The CDR3 covers 14 residues. V gave up 5 bases and J gave up 8 bases, with 17 bases separating them. Germline V CDR1 and CDR2: KGHDR, SFDVKD. CDR3 protein: CATSAGAGLKGYTF. The CDR3 bases are TGTGCCACCAGTGCGGGCGCAGGGCTAAAGGGCTACACCTTC.

Only a few counts were recorded for this clone. This chain uses TRBV12-3 or TRBV12-4 with TRBJ1-2, with a possible D match to TRBD1 (6 bases). With 6 bases removed from V and 8 bases from J, the gap between germline ends came to 16 bases. CDR3 size: 13 residues. CDR3 residues: CASSLGPRGGYTF. CDR3 bases: TGTGCCAGCAGCCTCGGGCCCAGGGGAGGCTACACCTTC.

The V gene is TRBV11-2, the J gene TRBJ1-1, with D maybe TRBD1 (5 bases). In germline, CDR1 is SGHAT, CDR2 FQNNGV. The CDR3 sequence is 14 residues long. With 1 base removed from V and 3 bases from J, the gap between germline ends came to 9 bases. In nucleotides, the CDR3 is TGTGCCAGCAGCTTAGGGGGGGGAGACACTGAAGCTTTCTTT. Translation: CASSLGGGDTEAFF.

The chain recombines TRBV7-8 with TRBJ1-2; weak D call: TRBD1 (6 bases). This CDR3 region has 14 residues. The ends were cut back, 1 base at V and 4 bases at J, with 10 bases in the middle. Germline V gene sequence: CDR1 SGHVS, CDR2 FQNEAQ. CDR3 nucleotide sequence: TGTGCCAGCAGCTTAGGGCAGGGGACCTATGGCTACACCTTC. Its translation: CASSLGQGTYGYTF.

V is TRBV12-5 and J is TRBJ2-1; TRBD2 aligns across 7 bases. The CDR3 sequence is 15 residues long. Germline-derived CDR1 and CDR2 are LGHNT and FRNRAP. The V segment lost 1 base and the J segment 5 bases; nucleotides outside the gene matches: 5. CDR3 DNA: TGTGCTAGTGGTTTGGGGCTAGCGGCGAACAATGAGCAGTTCTTC. Protein sequence: CASGLGLAANNEQFF.

V usage is TRBV7-2 and J usage is TRBJ1-5, with D perhaps matching TRBD1 (5 bases). CDR1 SGHTA and CDR2 FQGNSA come from the germline V gene. V shed 1 base and J shed 3 bases, with 7 bases lying between them. There are 14 residues in the CDR3. CDR3 protein: CASSLGQINQPQHF. CDR3 nucleotide sequence: TGTGCCAGCAGCTTAGGACAGATCAATCAGCCCCAGCATTTT.

V is TRBV19 and J is TRBJ2-4, with TRBD1 matching 7 bases. The germline CDR1 and CDR2 sequences are LNHDA and SQIVND (reference sequence). The CDR3 is 15 amino acids. Unmatched junction bases numbered 5, after V lost 5 bases and J lost 1 base. The CDR3 loop is CASSFLQGAKNIQYF. For the CDR3, the DNA is TGTGCCAGTAGTTTCCTACAGGGGGCCAAAAACATTCAGTACTTC. The complete variable domain, with remaining parts taken from reference TRBV19 and TRBJ2-4, reads DGGITQSPKYLFRKEGQNVTLSCEQNLNHDAMYWYRQDPGQGLRLIYYSQIVNDFQKGDIAEGYSVSREKKESFPLTVTSAQKNPTAFYLCASSFLQGAKNIQYFGAGTRLSVL.

The chain couples TRBV21-1 to TRBJ1-5. TRBV21-1 is a pseudogene locus. The CDR3 consists of 16 residues. The CDR3 DNA follows: TGTGCCAGCAGCAAAGATGGGGGGTATAGCAATCAGCCCCAGCATTTT. It encodes CASSKDGGYSNQPQHF.

The chain recombines TRBV7-9 with TRBJ2-1, with 8 positions matching TRBD1. The V gene's germline CDR1 is SEHNR and CDR2 FQNEAQ (reference sequence). Germline trimming cut 6 bases from V and 2 bases from J; bases unmatched to any gene: 6. The CDR3 contains 15 residues. This CDR3 reads CASRETGGPYNEQFF. In nucleotides, the CDR3 is TGTGCCAGCAGGGAAACAGGGGGGCCCTACAATGAGCAGTTCTTC.